The 26 T cell receptor beta chains below all came from one sample that was sequenced in a study of shared clonotypes between healthy human individuals. Profiled with immunoSEQ multiplex PCR; TCRdb holds only in-frame clones, not every one. Of approximately 640,000 clones listed, roughly 78% are singletons. Input material: memory CD4+ T cells sorted from blood. This sample's subset: CD45RA-negative fraction. The receptor set was obtained from a woman in her 30s in good health.

The rearrangement uses TRBV11-2 and TRBJ1-5, with TRBD1 matching 8 bases. The germline V gene encodes CDR1 SGHAT and CDR2 FQNNGV. V shed 5 bases and J 7 bases; nucleotides not matched to a gene: 4. This CDR3 is 13 amino acids long. CDR3 sequence (DNA): TGTGCCAGCAGCGTACAGGGGGGCCAGCCCCAGCATTTT. Amino acids: CASSVQGGQPQHF.

A word on this clone: Other DNA sequences within the sample encode an identical CDR3. The gene calls are TRBV2 and TRBJ1-5; D gene unclear. Trimming took off 1 base at V and 1 base at J, with 8 bases between the two ends. From germline, CDR1 is SNHLY and CDR2 FYNNEI. This CDR3 region has 15 residues. CDR3 sequence reads: CASSEERYSNQPQHF. CDR3 nucleotide sequence: TGTGCCAGCAGTGAAGAACGCTACAGCAATCAGCCCCAGCATTTT. Full variable domain (rest looked up from reference TRBV2 and TRBJ1-5): EPEVTQTPSHQVTQMGQEVILRCVPISNHLYFYWYRQILGQKVEFLVSFYNNEISEKSEIFDDQFSVERPDGSNFTLKIRSTKLEDSAMYFCASSEERYSNQPQHFGDGTRLSIL.

V and J are TRBV19 and TRBJ1-1, with D hard to call. The V and J ends lost 6 bases and 3 bases respectively, with 14 bases between them. The germline V gene has CDR1 LNHDA and CDR2 SQIVND (reference sequence). This CDR3 comprises 14 residues. This chain's CDR3 is CASSPAFTDTEAFF. Written as DNA, the CDR3 is TGTGCCAGTAGCCCGGCCTTTACGGACACTGAAGCTTTCTTT.

This clone was counted a few times. Distinct nucleotide sequences in the sample also encode this CDR3. The genes are TRBV6-5 and TRBJ1-1; 8 positions agree with TRBD1. CDR1 MNHEY and CDR2 SVGAGI come from the germline V gene. The ends lost 5 bases at V and 0 bases at J; junction bases unmatched: 5. CDR3 size: 15 residues. This CDR3 is CASSRDRGMNTEAFF. The CDR3 DNA is TGTGCCAGCAGTCGAGACAGGGGCATGAACACTGAAGCTTTCTTT.

The chain recombines TRBV14 with TRBJ2-3; D is unclear. Germline V CDR1 and CDR2: SGHDN, FVKESK. Between the trimmed V and J ends, which lost 1 base and 4 bases, there was a span of 12 bases. This CDR3 is 15 amino acids long. The CDR3 is CASSQGHWGSDTQYF. DNA of the CDR3: TGTGCCAGCAGCCAAGGGCACTGGGGATCAGATACGCAGTATTTT.

The gene calls are TRBV10-2 and TRBJ2-6; 9 bases align to TRBD2. Losses at the gene ends were 8 bases for V and 0 bases for J; bases not matched to a gene: 5. The CDR3 spans 16 residues. Germline-derived CDR1 and CDR2 are WSHSY and SAAADI. The CDR3 here is CASRSGRYSGANVLTF. The CDR3 nucleotides are TGCGCCAGCCGTAGCGGGAGATACTCTGGGGCCAACGTCCTGACTTTC.

This clone was detected only a few times. The chain recombines TRBV19 with TRBJ2-1, with 8 bases lining up with TRBD2. The germline gives CDR1 LNHDA, CDR2 SQIVND (reference sequence). The CDR3 length is 16 residues. J gave up 6 bases and V 6 bases, and 13 bases lay outside the gene matches. CDR3: CASSPGRRGGSNEQFF. The CDR3 DNA is TGTGCCAGTAGCCCCGGTCGACGGGGGGGTTCCAATGAGCAGTTCTTC.

This clone showed up just once. The chain carries TRBV7-2 and TRBJ2-7; perhaps TRBD2 as D (6 bases). V lost 1 base to trimming and J lost 1 base, with 14 bases between them. In germline, CDR1 is SGHTA, CDR2 FQGNSA. The CDR3 sequence is 16 residues long. The chain's CDR3 is CASSLDGSGTSYEQYF. CDR3 DNA sequence: TGTGCCAGCAGCTTAGATGGTAGCGGTACGTCCTACGAGCAGTACTTC.

V usage is TRBV2 and J usage is TRBJ2-7; D possibly corresponds to TRBD2 (5 bases). Per the germline V gene, CDR1 is SNHLY and CDR2 is FYNNEI. Trimming pared 6 bases from V and 5 bases from J, leaving 17 bases between. CDR3 length equals 14 residues. The CDR3 spells CASSFGIVDHEQYF. The CDR3, as DNA: TGTGCCAGCAGCTTCGGGATAGTAGACCACGAGCAGTACTTC.

The chain has TRBV4-2 and TRBJ2-3; 11 nucleotides match TRBD1. The CDR3 runs 15 residues. CDR1 and CDR2 (germline): LGHNA, YNFKEQ. J was trimmed by 4 bases and V by 1 base; bases with no gene match: 1. The CDR3 is CASSQVGQGADTQYF. The CDR3 region has the DNA TGTGCCAGCAGCCAAGTGGGACAGGGGGCAGATACGCAGTATTTT.

The chain is built from TRBV29-1 and TRBJ1-5, with 8 bases fitting TRBD1. V was pared by 5 bases and J by 7 bases, with 10 bases of the junction left unmatched. The CDR3 spans 14 residues. Germline V gives CDR1 SQVTM, CDR2 ANQGSEA. CDR3 sequence: CSVTFTGGWQPQHF. CDR3 coding DNA: TGCAGCGTTACTTTTACAGGGGGGTGGCAGCCCCAGCATTTT.

The chain links TRBV7-2 to TRBJ2-5; D is unresolved. The length of the CDR3 is 14 residues. The V gene lost 1 base and the J gene lost 9 bases, with 15 bases spanning the gap. Germline V gene sequence: CDR1 SGHTA, CDR2 FQGNSA. The CDR3 region is CASSLGRQTRAQYF. The CDR3 region has the DNA TGTGCCAGCAGCTTAGGTCGTCAGACAAGAGCCCAGTACTTC.

Notes on this clone: The same CDR3 is also encoded by other DNA sequences in this sample. This chain links TRBV5-1 with TRBJ1-5; 7 positions match TRBD1. The CDR3 has 14 amino acids. The germline V gene has CDR1 SGHRS and CDR2 YFSETQ. The junction had 3 bases not matched to a gene; V was cut back by 4 bases and J by 2 bases. The CDR3 protein is CASSPDRGNQPQHF. The CDR3 DNA follows: TGCGCCAGCAGCCCAGACAGGGGCAATCAGCCCCAGCATTTT.

This clone appeared a single time. This sequence joins TRBV2 and TRBJ1-2, with D possibly TRBD1 on 5 matching bases. The CDR3 contains 17 residues. Trimming took off 1 base at V and 0 bases at J, with 15 bases between the two ends. Germline CDR1 reads SNHLY; CDR2 reads FYNNEI. The CDR3 loop reads CASSEGDRKKSNYGYTF. CDR3 DNA: TGTGCCAGCAGTGAAGGGGACCGGAAGAAATCTAACTATGGCTACACCTTC.

This clone was seen a single time. The genes are TRBV10-3 and TRBJ2-1; 8 bases line up with TRBD2. The CDR3 has 13 amino acids. V shed 6 bases, J shed 7 bases, and the junction held 5 bases outside the gene matches. The germline gives CDR1 ENHRY, CDR2 SYGVKD. CDR3 bases: TGTGCCATCAGGGCTGGCGGGAGGAATGAGCAGTTCTTC. Protein: CAIRAGGRNEQFF.

J is TRBJ2-3 and V is TRBV6-1, with D unresolved. V lost 4 bases and J 1 base, leaving 6 bases between the germline ends. The CDR3 has 13 amino acids. Germline lookup yields CDR1 MNHNS and CDR2 SASEGT. CDR3 in amino acids: CASSAGRTDTQYF. The CDR3 DNA is TGTGCCAGCAGTGCCGGCCGCACAGATACGCAGTATTTT.

This chain links TRBV19 with TRBJ1-1; no firm D call. The CDR3 length is 15 residues. The germline CDR1 and CDR2 sequences are LNHDA and SQIVND (reference sequence). The germline V and J ends were trimmed by 7 bases and 5 bases, with 20 bases remaining between them. CDR3 in DNA: TGTGCCAGTACCCCGAGGGCGGGTGGAACAACTGAAGCTTTCTTT. Its translation is CASTPRAGGTTEAFF.

The chain couples TRBV5-1 to TRBJ2-1, with 8 bases lining up with TRBD2. The ends lost 2 bases at V and 10 bases at J; junction bases unmatched: 5. There are 13 residues in the CDR3. Per germline, CDR1 SGHRS and CDR2 YFSETQ. The CDR3 protein is CASSLSPSGEQFF. The CDR3 bases are TGCGCCAGCAGCTTATCTCCTAGCGGGGAGCAGTTCTTC. The full variable domain, its missing parts supplied by reference TRBV5-1 and TRBJ2-1, is KAGVTQTPRYLIKTRGQQVTLSCSPISGHRSVSWYQQTPGQGLQFLFEYFSETQRNKGNFPGRFSGRQFSNSRSEMNVSTLELGDSALYLCASSLSPSGEQFFGPGTRLTVL.

The rearrangement links TRBV14 to TRBJ1-5, with D possibly matching TRBD1 (5 bases). Germline V gene sequence: CDR1 SGHDN, CDR2 FVKESK. Trimming shortened V by 1 base and J by 5 bases, and 6 bases separated the two germline ends. There are 13 residues in the CDR3. CDR3 loop: CASSQVGHQPQHF. For the CDR3, the DNA is TGTGCCAGCAGCCAAGTGGGGCATCAGCCCCAGCATTTT.

This clone was counted between two and nine times. This sequence joins TRBV28 and TRBJ2-1, with unresolved D. The V end lost 8 bases, the J end lost 8 bases, and 28 bases lay between the germline ends. This CDR3 has 17 amino acids. Per germline, CDR1 MDHEN and CDR2 SYDVKM. The CDR3 DNA is TGTGCCAGCCCTCCGCCGCCCTCCTTGGGCTTGCGTGATGAGCAGTTCTTC. This codes for CASPPPPSLGLRDEQFF.

The V gene is TRBV28, the J gene TRBJ2-7, with 9 bases matching TRBD1. Germline CDR1 and CDR2: MDHEN and SYDVKM. V dropped 6 bases and J dropped 6; count of bases not matched to a gene: 9. This CDR3 is 14 amino acids long. This chain's CDR3 is CASSNRGPNPEQYF. For the CDR3, the DNA is TGTGCCAGCAGCAACAGGGGGCCGAACCCCGAGCAGTACTTC.

The chain joins TRBV14 to TRBJ2-2; a weak D match, TRBD2 (6 bases). Germline CDR1 and CDR2: SGHDN and FVKESK. The germline V and J ends were trimmed by 2 bases and 6 bases, with 10 bases remaining between them. This CDR3 has 14 residues. The CDR3 DNA sequence: TGTGCCAGCAGCCAAACGACTAGATCCGGGGAGCTGTTTTTT. Its protein is CASSQTTRSGELFF.

The chain uses TRBV6-1 and TRBJ2-3; unclear D gene. The germline gives CDR1 MNHNS, CDR2 SASEGT. V was cut by 4 bases and J by 8 bases, with 10 bases left in between. This CDR3 comprises 12 residues. The CDR3 sequence: CASSAPARTQYF. The DNA of the CDR3 is TGTGCCAGCAGTGCCCCGGCGCGTACGCAGTATTTT.

Comment on this clone: Other nucleotide sequences in the sample specify the same CDR3. The chain uses TRBV7-9 and TRBJ2-7; the D gene is possibly TRBD2 (5 bases). Germline V gene lookup returns CDR1 SEHNR and CDR2 FQNEAQ (reference sequence). V lost 5 bases, J lost 2 bases, and 7 bases lay in between. The CDR3 runs to 12 residues. This chain's CDR3 is CASSRGPYEQYF. CDR3 sequence (DNA): TGTGCCAGCAGCCGCGGGCCCTACGAGCAGTACTTC. The full variable domain, rest sourced from reference TRBV7-9 and TRBJ2-7, is DTGVSQNPRHKITKRGQNVTFRCDPISEHNRLYWYRQTLGQGPEFLTYFQNEAQLEKSRLLSDRFSAERPKGSFSTLEIQRTEQGDSAMYLCASSRGPYEQYFGPGTRLTVT.

As to this clone: This may come from a read error, since a much larger clone is one base off. The sample holds other DNA sequences that translate to the same CDR3. This chain joins TRBV10-1 and TRBJ1-1; D perhaps matches TRBD1 (6 bases). Looked up from germline, CDR1 is WNHNN and CDR2 is SYGVQD (reference sequence). V lost 0 bases to trimming and J lost 4 bases, with 6 bases between them. The CDR3 runs to 13 residues. The CDR3 protein is CASSESGGTEAFF. CDR3 sequence (DNA): TGCGCCAGCAGTGAGTCAGGGGGCACTGAAGCTTTCTTT.

This chain connects TRBV27 to TRBJ2-7; D gene uncertain. The length of the CDR3 is 10 residues. Trimming shortened V by 3 bases and J by 5 bases, and 2 bases separated the two germline ends. CDR1 and CDR2 from the germline V gene are MNHEY and SMNVEV (reference sequence). CDR3 region: CASSLDEQYF. CDR3 DNA: TGTGCCAGCAGTTTGGACGAGCAGTACTTC.